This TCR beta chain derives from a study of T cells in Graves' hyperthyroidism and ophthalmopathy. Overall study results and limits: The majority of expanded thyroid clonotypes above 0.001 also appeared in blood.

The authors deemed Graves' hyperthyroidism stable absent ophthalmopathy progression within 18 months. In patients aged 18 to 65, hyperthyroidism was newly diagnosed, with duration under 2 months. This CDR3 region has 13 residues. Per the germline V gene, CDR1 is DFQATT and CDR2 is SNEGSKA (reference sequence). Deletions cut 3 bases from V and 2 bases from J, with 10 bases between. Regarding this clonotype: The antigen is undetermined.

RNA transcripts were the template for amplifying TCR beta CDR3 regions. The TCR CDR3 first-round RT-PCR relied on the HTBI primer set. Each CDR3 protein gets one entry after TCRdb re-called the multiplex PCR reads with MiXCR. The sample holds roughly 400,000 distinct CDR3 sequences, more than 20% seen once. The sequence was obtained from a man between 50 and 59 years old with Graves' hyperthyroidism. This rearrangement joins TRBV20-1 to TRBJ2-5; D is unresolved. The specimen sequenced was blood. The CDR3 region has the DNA TGCAGTGCTAGTAGGGCAGAGCAAGAGACCCAGTACTTC. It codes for CSASRAEQETQYF.